A single sample is the source of the 22 T cell receptor beta chains below, sequenced in a study of cytomegalovirus exposure and HLA in healthy donors. Researchers ran the PCR with 60 Vbeta and 13 Jbeta primers. Assay used: immunoSEQ multiplex PCR; TCRdb lists only in-frame clones, some missing. The profile shows about 130,000 clones, over 75% of them singletons. Sequenced input: PBMCs. Receptor source: a man in his late teens or twenties in good health and CMV-seropositive.

The CDR3 here is CASSLVRGMGAFF. The CDR3 DNA is TGTGCCAGCAGCTTAGTGCGGGGCATGGGGGCTTTCTTT. V gene TRBV13 combines with J gene TRBJ1-1, with a possible D match to TRBD1 (5 bases). Germline V lookup: CDR1 PRHDT, CDR2 FYEKMQ (reference sequence). V lost 1 base and J 11 bases, leaving 14 bases between the germline ends. There are 13 residues in the CDR3. Using reference TRBV13 and TRBJ1-1 for the parts outside the CDR3, the full variable domain is AAGVIQSPRHLIKEKRETATLKCYPIPRHDTVYWYQQGPGQDPQFLISFYEKMQSDKGSIPDRFSAQQFSDYHSELNMSSLELGDSALYFCASSLVRGMGAFFGQGTRLTVV.

The chain links TRBV15 to TRBJ2-5, with TRBD2 matching over 7 bases. The CDR3 extends over 15 amino acids. CDR1 and CDR2 from the germline V gene are LNHNV and YYDKDF (reference sequence). Unmatched junction bases numbered 5, after V lost 4 bases and J lost 0 bases. The CDR3 coding sequence is TGTGCCACCAGCAAGTCCGCGGGAGACCAAGAGACCCAGTACTTC. Translating gives CATSKSAGDQETQYF.

The chain is built from TRBV10-3 and TRBJ2-5, with a weak D call TRBD1 (8 bases). The DNA end lines up better with TRBJ2-7; the J call may be wrong. CDR3 length: 19 residues. The germline gives CDR1 ENHRY, CDR2 SYGVKD. The CDR3 DNA sequence: TGTGCCATCAGTCCCACCGGGACGGTAGGTACAGGGGGGGTCCACGAGCAGTACTTC. This gives the protein CAISPTGTVGTGGVHEQYF.

A word on this clone: Other DNA sequences from this sample encode an identical CDR3 as well. This chain joins TRBV20-1 and TRBJ1-3, with D uncertain. V was trimmed by 3 bases and J by 4 bases, leaving 4 bases between them. Germline assignment: CDR1 DFQATT and CDR2 SNEGSKA (reference sequence). The CDR3 length is 11 residues. The CDR3 sequence is CSARSGNTIYF. CDR3 sequence (DNA): TGCAGTGCTAGGAGCGGAAACACCATATATTTT.

V is TRBV2 and J is TRBJ1-5; D perhaps matches TRBD1 (5 bases). V shed 5 bases and J shed 10 bases, with 18 bases lying between them. Germline CDR1 is SNHLY and CDR2 is FYNNEI. The CDR3 covers 14 residues. The CDR3 region has the DNA TGTGCCAGCAGTCGGCTCGGGGGATTCGAACCCCAGCATTTT. It specifies CASSRLGGFEPQHF.

The chain carries TRBV30 and TRBJ2-3, with a possible D match to TRBD1 (5 bases). CDR3 length: 14 residues. Germline CDR1 and CDR2: GTSNPN and SVGIG (reference sequence). Here the CDR3 reads CAQRPAGWTDTQYF. The DNA for the CDR3 is TGTGCTCAACGTCCGGCAGGGTGGACAGATACGCAGTATTTT.

V gene TRBV29-1 combines with J gene TRBJ1-1; D perhaps matches TRBD1 (5 bases). This CDR3 region has 14 residues. Trimming shortened V by 5 bases and J by 1 base, and 14 bases separated the two germline ends. The V gene's germline CDR1 is SQVTM and CDR2 ANQGSEA. The DNA of the CDR3 is TGCAGCGTTCTCGTGCAGGGCACGAACACTGAAGCTTTCTTT. Protein product: CSVLVQGTNTEAFF.

V usage is TRBV19 and J usage is TRBJ1-2, with D perhaps TRBD1 (5 bases). The CDR3 runs 14 residues. Trimming pared 2 bases from V and 4 bases from J, leaving 11 bases between. Germline V gives CDR1 LNHDA, CDR2 SQIVND (reference sequence). The CDR3 DNA reads TGTGCCAGTAGTATACGACAGACACTCTATGGCTACACCTTC. This encodes CASSIRQTLYGYTF.

V gene TRBV5-1 combines with J gene TRBJ1-3, with D tentatively TRBD1 (5 bases). This CDR3 has 12 residues. Germline-derived CDR1 and CDR2 are SGHRS and YFSETQ. The V gene lost 10 bases and the J gene lost 0 bases, with 8 bases spanning the gap. CDR3 in amino acids: CASTGSGNTIYF. The CDR3 DNA reads as TGCGCCTCCACAGGCTCTGGAAACACCATATATTTT.

The V and J genes are TRBV15 and TRBJ2-1; a weak D match, TRBD2 (5 bases). Trimming removed 0 bases at V and 0 bases at J, with 12 bases between. CDR3 length: 17 amino acids. Germline V CDR1 and CDR2: LNHNV, YYDKDF (reference sequence). In nucleotides, the CDR3 is TGTGCCACCAGCAGAGACGGGGTGGCAAGCTCCTACAATGAGCAGTTCTTC. Its protein is CATSRDGVASSYNEQFF.

This clone was seen a handful of times. The rearrangement links TRBV7-6 to TRBJ2-3; 7 nucleotides align to TRBD2. The CDR3 is 16 amino acids. V was pared by 1 base and J by 1 base, with 5 bases of the junction left unmatched. Germline V gives CDR1 SGHVS, CDR2 FNYEAQ. The CDR3 loop is CASSLVGRPGTDTQYF. CDR3 coding DNA: TGTGCCAGCAGCTTAGTCGGGAGGCCCGGCACAGATACGCAGTATTTT. The full variable domain, completed using reference TRBV7-6 and TRBJ2-3, is GAGVSQSPRYKVTKRGQDVALRCDPISGHVSLYWYRQALGQGPEFLTYFNYEAQQDKSGLPNDRFSAERPEGSISTLTIQRTEQRDSAMYRCASSLVGRPGTDTQYFGPGTRLTVL.

V and J are TRBV5-6 and TRBJ2-6; the D gene is possibly TRBD1 (5 bases). The V and J ends lost 7 bases and 0 bases respectively, with 20 bases between them. Germline CDR1 is SGHDT and CDR2 is YYEEEE. This CDR3 has 18 residues. The CDR3 is CASCDWGLSNSGANVLTF. The CDR3 region has the DNA TGTGCCAGCTGCGACTGGGGCCTTTCTAACTCTGGGGCCAACGTCCTGACTTTC.

V gene TRBV6-1 combines with J gene TRBJ1-6, with TRBD1 matching over 7 bases. J was trimmed by 10 bases and V by 3 bases; bases with no gene match: 6. CDR3 size: 14 residues. In germline, CDR1 is MNHNS, CDR2 SASEGT. The CDR3 DNA sequence: TGTGCCAGCAGTGATGTAGGGGGCGGGTCACCCCTCCACTTT. Translation gives CASSDVGGGSPLHF.

V usage is TRBV7-9 and J usage is TRBJ2-3, with TRBD2 matching over 15 bases. The CDR3 sequence is 14 residues long. The V segment lost 5 bases and the J segment 7 bases; nucleotides outside the gene matches: 1. Germline CDR1 and CDR2: SEHNR and FQNEAQ (reference sequence). For the CDR3, the DNA is TGTGCCAGCAGCGGGACTAGCGGGGGGAATACGCAGTATTTT. Translating it yields CASSGTSGGNTQYF.

J is TRBJ2-7 and V is TRBV5-1; 8 nucleotides line up with TRBD2. The CDR3 has 15 residues. V shed 0 bases, J shed 2 bases, and the junction held 4 bases outside the gene matches. Germline assignment: CDR1 SGHRS and CDR2 YFSETQ. CDR3 DNA: TGCGCCAGCAGCTTGGGTAGCGGGGTGCCCTACGAGCAGTACTTC. Translation gives CASSLGSGVPYEQYF. The full variable domain, completed using reference TRBV5-1 and TRBJ2-7, is KAGVTQTPRYLIKTRGQQVTLSCSPISGHRSVSWYQQTPGQGLQFLFEYFSETQRNKGNFPGRFSGRQFSNSRSEMNVSTLELGDSALYLCASSLGSGVPYEQYFGPGTRLTVT.

This chain joins TRBV9 and TRBJ1-5, with D perhaps matching TRBD1 (5 bases). Trimming removed 3 bases from V and 6 bases from J, with 10 bases in between. CDR1 and CDR2 from the germline V gene are SGDLS and YYNGEE. The CDR3 is made up of 13 amino acids. The CDR3 nucleotides are TGTGCCAGCAGCGCAGGGATATCTCAGCCCCAGCATTTT. Encoded protein: CASSAGISQPQHF.

The V and J genes are TRBV7-2 and TRBJ2-2, with a tentative D call TRBD2 (6 bases). CDR3 length equals 15 residues. CDR1 and CDR2 (germline): SGHTA, FQGNSA. Trimming took 2 bases from V and 6 from J, leaving 13 bases between them. In nucleotides, the CDR3 is TGTGCCAGCAGCTTATTTATTCGGGGGTCCGGGGAGCTGTTTTTT. This translates into CASSLFIRGSGELFF.

The rearrangement links TRBV5-3 to TRBJ2-2; TRBD1 is a possible D gene (6 bases). TRBV5-3 is identified as an open reading frame with a role that is uncertain. Trimming shortened V by 1 base and J by 7 bases, and 14 bases separated the two germline ends. This CDR3 has 15 amino acids. The CDR3 sequence is CARSLPLRGGGELFF. CDR3 sequence (DNA): TGTGCCAGAAGCTTGCCCCTCAGAGGGGGCGGGGAGCTGTTTTTT.

The sample holds a few counts of this clone. The chain combines TRBV2 with TRBJ1-6; 7 nucleotides line up with TRBD1. The V gene end was trimmed by 4 bases and the J gene end by 10 bases; junction bases not matched to a gene: 22. Germline V gives CDR1 SNHLY, CDR2 FYNNEI. CDR3 length: 19 residues. In DNA form, the CDR3 reads TGTGCCAGCAGTGGAGGACAGGCTAATGAATGGGGCTTAAACTCACCCCTCCACTTT. It specifies CASSGGQANEWGLNSPLHF.

This clone was seen a handful of times. The chain couples TRBV7-2 to TRBJ2-1; D might be TRBD2 (5 bases). Trimming removed 4 bases from V and 6 bases from J, with 16 bases in between. CDR3 size: 15 residues. Germline V gene data show CDR1 as SGHTA and CDR2 as FQGNSA. The DNA of the CDR3 is TGTGCCAGCAGCTCCTTAGTCGGCGGGCCCAATGAGCAGTTCTTC. Protein sequence: CASSSLVGGPNEQFF.

The V call is TRBV30, the J call TRBJ1-6; 10 bases line up with TRBD1. V was clipped by 1 base and J by 4 bases; unmatched bases: 7. The CDR3 loop spans 17 amino acids. In germline, CDR1 is GTSNPN, CDR2 SVGIG (reference sequence). CDR3 protein: CAWSGAGTGDYNSPLHF. CDR3 bases: TGTGCCTGGAGTGGAGCCGGGACAGGGGATTATAATTCACCCCTCCACTTT. The full variable domain, rest sourced from reference TRBV30 and TRBJ1-6, is SQTIHQWPATLVQPVGSPLSLECTVEGTSNPNLYWYRQAAGRGLQLLFYSVGIGQISSEVPQNLSASRPQDRQFILSSKKLLLSDSGFYLCAWSGAGTGDYNSPLHFGNGTRLTVT.

The V call is TRBV19, the J call TRBJ1-4; possibly TRBD1 for D (6 bases). Between the trimmed V and J ends, which lost 5 bases and 8 bases, there was a span of 12 bases. CDR3 length: 13 residues. CDR1 LNHDA and CDR2 SQIVND come from the germline V gene (reference sequence). The DNA for the CDR3 is TGTGCCAGTAGTGGGGGCAGAAGGGAAAAACTGTTTTTT. This gives the protein CASSGGRREKLFF.